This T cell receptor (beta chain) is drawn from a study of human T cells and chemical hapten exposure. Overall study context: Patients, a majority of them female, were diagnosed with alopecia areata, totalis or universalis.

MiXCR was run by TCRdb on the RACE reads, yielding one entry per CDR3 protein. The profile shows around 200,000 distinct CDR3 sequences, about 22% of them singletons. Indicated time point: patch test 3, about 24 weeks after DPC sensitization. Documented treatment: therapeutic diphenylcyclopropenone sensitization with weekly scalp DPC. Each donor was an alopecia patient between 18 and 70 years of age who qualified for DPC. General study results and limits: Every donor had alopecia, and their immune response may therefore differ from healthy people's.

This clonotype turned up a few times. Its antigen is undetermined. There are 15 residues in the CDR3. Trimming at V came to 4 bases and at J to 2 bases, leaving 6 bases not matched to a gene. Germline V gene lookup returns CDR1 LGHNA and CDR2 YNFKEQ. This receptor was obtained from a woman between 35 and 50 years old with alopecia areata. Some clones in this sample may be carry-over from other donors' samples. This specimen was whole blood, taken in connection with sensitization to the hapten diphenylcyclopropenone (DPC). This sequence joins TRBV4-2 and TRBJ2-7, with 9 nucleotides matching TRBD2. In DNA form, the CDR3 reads TGTGCCAGCAGCCCGGGGGCGGGAGGGCCCTACGAGCAGTACTTC. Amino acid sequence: CASSPGAGGPYEQYF.